This T cell receptor beta chain was obtained from a study of T cell clones after liver transplantation. Proliferating CFSE-low MLR cells were sequenced to define alloreactive TCRbeta sequences. Repertoires were generated with immunoSEQ multiplex PCR, while TCRdb's copy carries only in-frame clones and drops some. The table has about 4,800 clones, about two fifths seen once. V dropped 5 bases and J dropped 1 base, with 14 bases sitting between them. This CDR3 has 15 amino acids. Germline lookup yields CDR1 MNHNY and CDR2 SVGAGI (reference sequence). With regard to this clone: The antigen is undetermined.

The chain links TRBV6-6 to TRBJ1-1, with D maybe TRBD1 (5 bases). The sequence derives from a human patient who received a liver transplant. Some of these T cells may belong to the graft donor. The source material was CD4+ T cells from cultured PBMCs. As DNA, the CDR3 is TGTGCCAGCAGTAATCCCGGTGGGGGGAACACTGAAGCTTTCTTT. Protein: CASSNPGGGNTEAFF.